The 27 T cell receptor beta chains below come from one sample, sequenced in a study of shared clonotypes between healthy human individuals. Assay: immunoSEQ multiplex PCR; the TCRdb copy retains only in-frame clones and omits some. The profile shows a few million clones, roughly 95% of them singletons. The sample was naive CD4+ T cells sorted from blood. The subset is: CD45RA+ positively selected. The origin of the receptors is a man aged 18 to 29 in good health.

The table lists this clone with a count of one. The chain has TRBV7-6 and TRBJ2-7; perhaps TRBD2 as D (5 bases). Germline V gene data show CDR1 as SGHVS and CDR2 as FNYEAQ. This CDR3 comprises 13 residues. V was shortened by 4 bases and J by 6 bases, with 13 bases between the two germline ends. CDR3 coding DNA: TGTGCCAGCAGCTCCCTAGGGAGTGCCGAGCAGTACTTC. Translation gives CASSSLGSAEQYF.

V usage is TRBV6-5 and J usage is TRBJ2-2; possible D gene TRBD1, 6 bases. V lost 1 base to trimming and J lost 2 bases, with 8 bases between them. The CDR3 covers 15 residues. Per the germline V gene, CDR1 is MNHEY and CDR2 is SVGAGI. As DNA, the CDR3 is TGTGCCAGCAGTTACTGGGGGACAAACACCGGGGAGCTGTTTTTT. Translated, it gives CASSYWGTNTGELFF.

The V call is TRBV21-1, the J call TRBJ1-1; the table's D gene call, TRBD1, was not cross checked with the DNA. TRBV21-1 is reported as a pseudogene. CDR3 length equals 17 residues. The CDR3, as DNA: TGTGCCAGCAGCAAATCCCAAACGGGACAGTCGAACACTGAAGCTTTCTTT. Translated, it gives CASSKSQTGQSNTEAFF.

The chain carries TRBV5-1 and TRBJ1-1, with a weak D call TRBD1 (5 bases). The CDR3 contains 14 residues. The germline gives CDR1 SGHRS, CDR2 YFSETQ. V shed 2 bases and J shed 0 bases, with 8 bases lying between them. Here the CDR3 DNA reads TGCGCCAGCAGCTTTACAGGTTTGAACACTGAAGCTTTCTTT. Protein: CASSFTGLNTEAFF.

The chain combines TRBV5-1 with TRBJ2-2, with 8 bases fitting TRBD2. V was clipped by 2 bases and J by 3 bases; unmatched bases: 15. Germline V gives CDR1 SGHRS, CDR2 YFSETQ. This CDR3 comprises 19 residues. CDR3 in DNA: TGCGCCAGCAGCTTTTTGCCCCCTGGCGGGAGGAGGGACACCGGGGAGCTGTTTTTT. Encoded protein: CASSFLPPGGRRDTGELFF.

V gene TRBV28 combines with J gene TRBJ1-5; D gene uncertain. Per germline, CDR1 MDHEN and CDR2 SYDVKM. V was trimmed by 7 bases and J by 4 bases, leaving 17 bases between them. This CDR3 region has 15 residues. The CDR3 here is CASIWGSVTNQPQHF. Here the CDR3 DNA reads TGTGCCAGCATCTGGGGTTCAGTTACTAATCAGCCCCAGCATTTT.

V usage is TRBV28 and J usage is TRBJ2-7; D remains ambiguous. Trimming left V 1 base short and J 4 bases short, with 8 bases between. Germline V lookup: CDR1 MDHEN, CDR2 SYDVKM. CDR3 length: 13 residues. The DNA of the CDR3 is TGTGCCAGCAGTTTATCAGCAAAATACGAGCAGTACTTC. Translation gives CASSLSAKYEQYF.

This rearrangement joins TRBV9 to TRBJ2-7, with D tentatively TRBD2 (6 bases). The length of the CDR3 is 14 residues. V was trimmed by 0 bases and J by 3 bases, leaving 10 bases between them. Germline lookup yields CDR1 SGDLS and CDR2 YYNGEE. DNA for the CDR3: TGTGCCAGCAGCGTAGACACAGCGGGCTACGAGCAGTACTTC. Translating gives CASSVDTAGYEQYF.

V gene TRBV28 combines with J gene TRBJ2-1; D possibly uses TRBD1 or TRBD2 (6 bases each). V was trimmed by 5 bases and J by 0 bases, leaving 11 bases between them. CDR3 size: 15 residues. CDR1 is MDHEN and CDR2 is SYDVKM in the germline V gene. The CDR3 here is CASSPGGGSYNEQFF. In DNA form, the CDR3 reads TGTGCCAGCAGTCCAGGAGGGGGCTCCTACAATGAGCAGTTCTTC.

The CDR3, as DNA: TGTGCCAGCAGCTTGGGACGCTCGGTTGACGGCGAGCAGTACTTC. It translates to CASSLGRSVDGEQYF. The chain recombines TRBV7-2 with TRBJ2-7, with D perhaps matching TRBD1 or TRBD2 (5 bases each). The ends were cut back, 3 bases at V and 6 bases at J, with 18 bases in the middle. From germline, CDR1 is SGHTA and CDR2 FQGNSA. The CDR3 sequence is 15 residues long.

The rearrangement uses TRBV30 and TRBJ2-3, with 10 bases lining up with TRBD2. The CDR3 has 15 amino acids. V shed 5 bases and J 5 bases; nucleotides not matched to a gene: 10. CDR1 GTSNPN and CDR2 SVGIG come from the germline V gene (reference sequence). CDR3 DNA sequence: TGTGCCTGGCGAACTGGAGCGGGAGGGGGAGATACGCAGTATTTT. It encodes CAWRTGAGGGDTQYF. Together with reference TRBV30 and TRBJ2-3, the CDR3 gives the full variable domain: SQTIHQWPATLVQPVGSPLSLECTVEGTSNPNLYWYRQAAGRGLQLLFYSVGIGQISSEVPQNLSASRPQDRQFILSSKKLLLSDSGFYLCAWRTGAGGGDTQYFGPGTRLTVL.

The rearrangement joins TRBV27 to TRBJ2-5; 7 bases align to TRBD1. Germline CDR1 reads MNHEY; CDR2 reads SMNVEV (reference sequence). V shed 6 bases, J shed 0 bases, and the junction held 7 bases outside the gene matches. The CDR3 length is 15 residues. CDR3 protein: CASRVQGLNQETQYF. CDR3 nucleotides: TGTGCCAGCAGGGTACAGGGGCTAAACCAAGAGACCCAGTACTTC.

V usage is TRBV5-1 and J usage is TRBJ2-2; TRBD1 is a possible D gene (6 bases). CDR3 length equals 14 residues. Germline V gene lookup returns CDR1 SGHRS and CDR2 YFSETQ. V lost 4 bases, J lost 6 bases, and 13 bases lay in between. CDR3 bases: TGCGCCAGCAGCCCAGTACAGGGTCCCGGGGAGCTGTTTTTT. Protein sequence: CASSPVQGPGELFF.

The gene calls are TRBV5-4 and TRBJ2-7, with D possibly TRBD2 on 5 matching bases. The CDR3 runs to 14 residues. Germline CDR1 SGHNT, CDR2 YYREEE (reference sequence). V dropped 4 bases and J dropped 5 bases, with 16 bases sitting between them. The CDR3 sequence: CASSPAGKFHEQYF. For the CDR3, the DNA is TGTGCCAGCAGCCCCGCGGGCAAATTTCACGAGCAGTACTTC.

This clone has a single count. This same CDR3 is encoded by further DNA sequences in the sample. DNA for the CDR3: TGTGCCAGCAGCTTAGCTAGCGGGCCCTACAATGAGCAGTTCTTC. Translated, it gives CASSLASGPYNEQFF. The V and J genes are TRBV7-3 and TRBJ2-1; 8 bases map to TRBD2. The junction had 2 bases not matched to a gene; V was cut back by 2 bases and J by 2 bases. Germline V gene lookup returns CDR1 SGHTA and CDR2 FQGTGA. The CDR3 is 15 residues long.

In this sample, this clone turned up once. This chain links TRBV7-2 with TRBJ1-6; D unresolved. Per germline, CDR1 SGHTA and CDR2 FQGNSA. The CDR3 is made up of 12 amino acids. V was shortened by 3 bases and J by 12 bases, with 9 bases between the two germline ends. The CDR3 DNA is TGTGCCAGCAGCTTGAACCCGGGACCCCTCCACTTT. It encodes CASSLNPGPLHF.

The rearrangement uses TRBV7-9 and TRBJ1-1; D not resolved. Looked up from germline, CDR1 is SEHNR and CDR2 is FQNEAQ (reference sequence). The V and J ends lost 8 bases and 0 bases respectively, with 7 bases between them. The CDR3 is 12 residues long. The chain's CDR3 is CASRRVNTEAFF. The CDR3, as DNA: TGTGCCAGCCGGAGGGTGAACACTGAAGCTTTCTTT.

V is TRBV30 and J is TRBJ2-3; 9 bases are shared with TRBD2. The CDR3 contains 14 residues. Germline-derived CDR1 and CDR2 are GTSNPN and SVGIG (reference sequence). V dropped 2 bases and J dropped 3; count of bases not matched to a gene: 3. The CDR3 sequence: CAWSRSGGTDTQYF. CDR3 in DNA: TGTGCCTGGAGTCGTAGCGGGGGAACAGATACGCAGTATTTT.

This clone was recorded only once. V and J are TRBV18 and TRBJ2-5; D gene ambiguous. Germline CDR1 and CDR2: KGHSH and LQKENI. V was trimmed by 4 bases and J by 5 bases, leaving 11 bases between them. There are 13 residues in the CDR3. CDR3 loop: CASSLRSSETQYF. Here the CDR3 DNA reads TGTGCCAGCTCACTGCGGAGTTCTGAGACCCAGTACTTC.

The CDR3 protein is CASSQDIQQGSYEQYF. The CDR3 DNA is TGTGCCAGCAGCCAAGATATCCAACAGGGATCCTACGAGCAGTACTTC. The chain links TRBV4-2 to TRBJ2-7; D perhaps matches TRBD1 (6 bases). Trimming removed 0 bases from V and 1 base from J, with 13 bases in between. CDR3 size: 16 residues. Germline-derived CDR1 and CDR2 are LGHNA and YNFKEQ.

The chain has TRBV14 and TRBJ1-4; 7 bases align to TRBD1. The V segment lost 4 bases and the J segment 3 bases; nucleotides outside the gene matches: 2. Germline values: CDR1 SGHDN, CDR2 FVKESK. This CDR3 has 14 residues. The CDR3 DNA sequence: TGTGCCAGCAGCCCACAGGGGTCTAATGAAAAACTGTTTTTT. This translates into CASSPQGSNEKLFF.

The chain uses TRBV10-3 and TRBJ2-2, with TRBD2 matching over 9 bases. The CDR3 loop spans 16 amino acids. Germline V gene lookup returns CDR1 ENHRY and CDR2 SYGVKD. V lost 7 bases, J lost 2 bases, and 8 bases stayed unmatched. The CDR3, as DNA: TGTGCCATCACTATCGGACTAGCGACAAACACCGGGGAGCTGTTTTTT. Translated: CAITIGLATNTGELFF.

The rearrangement joins TRBV20-1 to TRBJ2-5; D gene unclear. The length of the CDR3 is 11 residues. The germline V gene has CDR1 DFQATT and CDR2 SNEGSKA (reference sequence). Trimming took off 2 bases at V and 5 bases at J, with 6 bases between the two ends. The CDR3 coding sequence is TGCAGTGCTAGAATCCCCGAGACCCAGTACTTC. Translated, it gives CSARIPETQYF.

The J gene is TRBJ2-7, the V gene TRBV2; 15 bases fit TRBD2. After removal of 7 bases from V and 3 bases from J, the junction contained 13 bases not matched to a gene. Germline V lookup: CDR1 SNHLY, CDR2 FYNNEI. The CDR3 loop spans 18 amino acids. The CDR3 DNA follows: TGTGCCAGCAAAAATCCGGGACTAGCGGGAGGAGGGGGCTACGAGCAGTACTTC. It translates to CASKNPGLAGGGGYEQYF.

On this clone itself: The sample carries other DNA sequences with the same CDR3. The rearrangement links TRBV11-3 to TRBJ1-1; 9 positions agree with TRBD1. The CDR3 sequence is 14 residues long. V trimming: 5 bases; J trimming: 1 base; junction bases outside the gene matches: 2. The germline gives CDR1 SGHNT, CDR2 YENEEA. The CDR3 DNA reads TGTGCCAGCAGCCCGGACAGGGGGAACACTGAAGCTTTCTTT. Its protein product is CASSPDRGNTEAFF.

V and J are TRBV6-1 and TRBJ2-2; the match to TRBD2 covers 9 bases. V was clipped by 4 bases and J by 4 bases; unmatched bases: 7. CDR1 MNHNS and CDR2 SASEGT come from the germline V gene. The CDR3 is 16 residues long. CDR3 loop: CASSGLAGSLTGELFF. The CDR3 DNA reads TGTGCCAGCAGTGGGCTAGCGGGGAGTCTCACCGGGGAGCTGTTTTTT.

This chain connects TRBV6-5 to TRBJ1-4; D is unclear. The CDR3 runs to 15 residues. The germline CDR1 and CDR2 sequences are MNHEY and SVGAGI. Trimming removed 4 bases at V and 10 bases at J, with 19 bases between. The CDR3 coding sequence is TGTGCCAGCAGTTCTCCCGGGCCTCAAGCTGGAAAACTGTTTTTT. This translates into CASSSPGPQAGKLFF.